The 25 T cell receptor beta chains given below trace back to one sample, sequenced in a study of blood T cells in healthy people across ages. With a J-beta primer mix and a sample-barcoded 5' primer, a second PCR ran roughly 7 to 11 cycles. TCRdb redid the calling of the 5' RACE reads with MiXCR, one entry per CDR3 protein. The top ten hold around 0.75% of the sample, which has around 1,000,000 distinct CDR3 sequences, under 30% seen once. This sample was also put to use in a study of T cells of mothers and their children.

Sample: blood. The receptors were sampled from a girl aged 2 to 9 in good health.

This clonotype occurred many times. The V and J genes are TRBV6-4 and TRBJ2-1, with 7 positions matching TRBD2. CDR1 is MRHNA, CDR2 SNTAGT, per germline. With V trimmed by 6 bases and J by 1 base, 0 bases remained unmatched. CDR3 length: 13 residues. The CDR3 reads CASRGGSYNEQFF. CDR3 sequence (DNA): TGTGCCAGCAGGGGGGGGTCCTACAATGAGCAGTTCTTC.

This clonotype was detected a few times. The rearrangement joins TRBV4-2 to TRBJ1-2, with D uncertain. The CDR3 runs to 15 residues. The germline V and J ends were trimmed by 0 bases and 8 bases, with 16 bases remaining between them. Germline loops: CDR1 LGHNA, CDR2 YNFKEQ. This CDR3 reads CASSQDLIGSGGYTF. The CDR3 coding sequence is TGTGCCAGCAGCCAAGATCTAATAGGATCTGGAGGCTACACCTTC.

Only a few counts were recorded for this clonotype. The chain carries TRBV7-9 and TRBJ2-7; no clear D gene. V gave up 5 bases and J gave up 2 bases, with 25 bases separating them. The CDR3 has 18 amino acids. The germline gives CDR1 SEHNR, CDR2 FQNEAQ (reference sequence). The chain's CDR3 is CASSPPQDTTPDTYEQYF. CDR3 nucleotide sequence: TGTGCCAGCAGCCCCCCCCAAGACACTACGCCCGACACCTACGAGCAGTACTTC.

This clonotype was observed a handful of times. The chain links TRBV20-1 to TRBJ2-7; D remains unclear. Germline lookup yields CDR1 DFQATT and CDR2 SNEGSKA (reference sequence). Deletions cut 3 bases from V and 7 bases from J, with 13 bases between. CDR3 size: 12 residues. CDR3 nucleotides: TGCAGTGCTAGTCTCGAATTCCAAGAGCAGTACTTC. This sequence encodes CSASLEFQEQYF.

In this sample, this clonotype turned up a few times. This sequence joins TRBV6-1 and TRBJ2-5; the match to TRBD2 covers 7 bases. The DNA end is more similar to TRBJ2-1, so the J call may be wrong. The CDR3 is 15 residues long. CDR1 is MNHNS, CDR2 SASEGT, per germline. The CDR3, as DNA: TGTGCCAGCAGTGAAGTGATTACCACTAGCGTCGAGCAGTTCTTC. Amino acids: CASSEVITTSVEQFF.

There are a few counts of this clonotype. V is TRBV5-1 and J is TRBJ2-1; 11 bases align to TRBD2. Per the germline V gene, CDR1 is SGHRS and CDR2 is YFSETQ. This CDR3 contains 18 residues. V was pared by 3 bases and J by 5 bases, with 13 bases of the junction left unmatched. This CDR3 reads CASSSTSPTSGSHNEQFF. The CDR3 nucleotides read TGCGCCAGCAGCTCGACCTCCCCTACTAGCGGGAGCCACAATGAGCAGTTCTTC.

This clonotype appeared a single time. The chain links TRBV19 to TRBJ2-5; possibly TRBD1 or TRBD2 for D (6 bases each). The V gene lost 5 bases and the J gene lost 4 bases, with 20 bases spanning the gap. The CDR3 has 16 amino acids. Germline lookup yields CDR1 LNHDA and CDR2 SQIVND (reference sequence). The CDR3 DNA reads TGTGCCAGTAGTCCACGTGGAGGGGGTTGGACAGAGACCCAGTACTTC. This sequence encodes CASSPRGGGWTETQYF.

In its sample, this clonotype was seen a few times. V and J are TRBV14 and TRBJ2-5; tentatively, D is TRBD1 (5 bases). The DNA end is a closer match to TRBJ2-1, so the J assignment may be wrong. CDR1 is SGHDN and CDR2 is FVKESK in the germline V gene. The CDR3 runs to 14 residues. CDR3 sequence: CANSPLGALREQFF. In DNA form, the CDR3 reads TGTGCCAACAGTCCTTTAGGGGCCCTCCGGGAGCAGTTCTTC.

The CDR3 nucleotides read TGTGCCAGCAGTTTAATGGATTGGGGAGCTTTCTTT. It yields the protein CASSLMDWGAFF. The V call is TRBV28, the J call TRBJ1-1; D gene unclear. Germline CDR1 is MDHEN and CDR2 is SYDVKM. Trimming stripped 2 bases from V and 10 bases from J, with 11 bases between. The CDR3 runs 12 residues.

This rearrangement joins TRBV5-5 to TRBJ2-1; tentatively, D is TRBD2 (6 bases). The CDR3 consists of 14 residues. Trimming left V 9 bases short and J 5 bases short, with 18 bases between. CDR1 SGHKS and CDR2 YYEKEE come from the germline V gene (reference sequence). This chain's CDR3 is CATSWAGIDNEQFF. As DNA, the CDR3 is TGTGCCACCTCATGGGCGGGGATAGACAATGAGCAGTTCTTC. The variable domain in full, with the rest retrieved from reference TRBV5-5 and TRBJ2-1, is DAGVTQSPTHLIKTRGQQVTLRCSPISGHKSVSWYQQVLGQGPQFIFQYYEKEERGRGNFPDRFSARQFPNYSSELNVNALLLGDSALYLCATSWAGIDNEQFFGPGTRLTVL.

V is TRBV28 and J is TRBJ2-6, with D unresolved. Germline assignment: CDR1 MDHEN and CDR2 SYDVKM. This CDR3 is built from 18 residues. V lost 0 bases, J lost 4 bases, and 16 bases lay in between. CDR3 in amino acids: CASSLWASVRVGANVLTF. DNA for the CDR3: TGTGCCAGCAGTTTATGGGCCAGCGTACGGGTCGGGGCCAACGTCCTGACTTTC.

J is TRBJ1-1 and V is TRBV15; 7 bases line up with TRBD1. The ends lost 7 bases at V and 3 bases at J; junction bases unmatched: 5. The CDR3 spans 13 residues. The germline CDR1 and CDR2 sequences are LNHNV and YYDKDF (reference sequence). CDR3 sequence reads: CATTGQIHTEAFF. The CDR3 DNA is TGTGCCACCACGGGACAGATACACACTGAAGCTTTCTTT.

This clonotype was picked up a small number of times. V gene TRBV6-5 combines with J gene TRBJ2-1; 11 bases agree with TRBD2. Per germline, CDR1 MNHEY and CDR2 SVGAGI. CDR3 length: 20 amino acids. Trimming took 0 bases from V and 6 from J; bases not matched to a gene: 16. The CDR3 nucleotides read TGTGCCAGCAGTTACTCCAGGGCCCCTGGGATAGCGGGAGGGCCCAATGAGCAGTTCTTC. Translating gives CASSYSRAPGIAGGPNEQFF.

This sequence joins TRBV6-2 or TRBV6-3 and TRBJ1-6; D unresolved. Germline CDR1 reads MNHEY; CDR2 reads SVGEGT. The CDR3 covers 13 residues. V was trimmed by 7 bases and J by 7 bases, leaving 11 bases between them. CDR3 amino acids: CASNRDRNSPLHF. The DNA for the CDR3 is TGTGCCAGCAATCGAGATCGAAATTCACCCCTCCACTTT.

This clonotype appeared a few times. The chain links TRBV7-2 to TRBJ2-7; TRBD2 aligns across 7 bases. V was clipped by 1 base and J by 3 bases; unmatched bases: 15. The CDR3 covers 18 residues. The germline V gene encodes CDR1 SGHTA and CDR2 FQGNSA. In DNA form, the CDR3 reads TGTGCCAGCAGCTTAGAATCGGTTAAGGGAGGGCCGGGCTACGAGCAGTACTTC. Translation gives CASSLESVKGGPGYEQYF.

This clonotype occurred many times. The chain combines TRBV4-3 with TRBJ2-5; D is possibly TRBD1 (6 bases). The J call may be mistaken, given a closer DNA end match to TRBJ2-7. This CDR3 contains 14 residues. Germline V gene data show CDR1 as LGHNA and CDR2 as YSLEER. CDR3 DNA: TGCGCCAGCAGCCCGGGACAAGCGTCCTACGAGCAGTACTTC. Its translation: CASSPGQASYEQYF.

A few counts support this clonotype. The CDR3 nucleotides are TGCGCCAGCAGCCAAGTTTTCAGAGAGACCCAGTACTTC. Translation: CASSQVFRETQYF. The gene calls are TRBV4-1 and TRBJ2-5; D is unresolved. CDR3 length: 13 residues. Trimming removed 1 base from V and 4 bases from J, with 7 bases in between. Per the germline V gene, CDR1 is MGHRA and CDR2 is YSYEKL.

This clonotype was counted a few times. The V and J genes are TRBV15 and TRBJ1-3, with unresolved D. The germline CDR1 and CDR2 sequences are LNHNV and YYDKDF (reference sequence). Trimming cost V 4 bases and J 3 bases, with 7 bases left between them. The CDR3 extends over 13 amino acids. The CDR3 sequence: CATSTLSGNTIYF. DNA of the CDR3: TGTGCCACCAGCACCCTTAGTGGAAACACCATATATTTT.

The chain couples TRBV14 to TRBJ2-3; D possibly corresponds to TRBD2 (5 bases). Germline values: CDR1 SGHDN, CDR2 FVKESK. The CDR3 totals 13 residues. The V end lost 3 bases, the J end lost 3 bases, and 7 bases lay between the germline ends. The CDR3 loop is CASSHPGTDTQYF. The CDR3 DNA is TGTGCCAGCAGCCACCCGGGAACAGATACGCAGTATTTT.

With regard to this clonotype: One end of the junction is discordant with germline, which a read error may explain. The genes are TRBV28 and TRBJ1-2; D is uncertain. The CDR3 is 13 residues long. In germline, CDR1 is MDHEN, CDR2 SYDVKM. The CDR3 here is CVSSPPGLYGYTF. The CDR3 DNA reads TGTGTCAGCAGCCCCCCAGGCCTCTATGGCTACACCTTC.

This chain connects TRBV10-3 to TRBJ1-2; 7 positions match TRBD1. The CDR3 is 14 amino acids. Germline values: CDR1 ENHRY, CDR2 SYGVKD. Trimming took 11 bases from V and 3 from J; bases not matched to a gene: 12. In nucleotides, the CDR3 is TGTGCCGCCGGACAGGCGTCTCAATACTATGGCTACACCTTC. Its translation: CAAGQASQYYGYTF.

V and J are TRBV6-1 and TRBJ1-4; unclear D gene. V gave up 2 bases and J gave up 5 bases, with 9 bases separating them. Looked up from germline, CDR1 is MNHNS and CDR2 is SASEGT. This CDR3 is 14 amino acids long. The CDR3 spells CASSENGGNEKLFF. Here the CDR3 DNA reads TGTGCCAGCAGTGAAAATGGCGGAAATGAAAAACTGTTTTTT.

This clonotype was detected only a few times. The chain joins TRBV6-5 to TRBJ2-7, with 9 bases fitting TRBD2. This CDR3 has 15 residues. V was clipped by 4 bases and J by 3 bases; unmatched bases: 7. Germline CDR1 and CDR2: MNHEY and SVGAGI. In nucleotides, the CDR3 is TGTGCCAGCAGTTGGAGTAGCGGGGGACTCTACGAGCAGTACTTC. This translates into CASSWSSGGLYEQYF.

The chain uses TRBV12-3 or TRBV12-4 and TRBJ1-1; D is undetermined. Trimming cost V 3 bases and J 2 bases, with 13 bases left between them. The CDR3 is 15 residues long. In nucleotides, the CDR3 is TGTGCCAGCAGTTTGGTGGAGGGAGGCAACACTGAAGCTTTCTTT. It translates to CASSLVEGGNTEAFF.

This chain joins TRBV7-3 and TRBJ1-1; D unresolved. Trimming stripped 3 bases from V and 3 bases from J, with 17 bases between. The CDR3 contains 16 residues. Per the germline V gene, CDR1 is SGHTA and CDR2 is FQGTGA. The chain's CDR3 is CASSLGGGEVDTEAFF. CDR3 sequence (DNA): TGTGCCAGCAGCTTGGGCGGCGGGGAGGTGGACACTGAAGCTTTCTTT. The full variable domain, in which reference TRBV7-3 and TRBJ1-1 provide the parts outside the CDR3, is GAGVSQTPSNKVTEKGKYVELRCDPISGHTALYWYRQSLGQGPEFLIYFQGTGAADDSGLPNDRFFAVRPEGSVSTLKIQRTERGDSAVYLCASSLGGGEVDTEAFFGQGTRLTVV.